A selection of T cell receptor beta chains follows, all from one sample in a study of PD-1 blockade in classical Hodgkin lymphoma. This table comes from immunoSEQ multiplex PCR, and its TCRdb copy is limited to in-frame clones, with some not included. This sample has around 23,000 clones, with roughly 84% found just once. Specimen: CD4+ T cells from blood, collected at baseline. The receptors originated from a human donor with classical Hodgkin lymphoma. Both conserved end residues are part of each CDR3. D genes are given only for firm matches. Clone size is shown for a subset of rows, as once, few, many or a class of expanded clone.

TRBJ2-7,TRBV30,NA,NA,TGTGCCTGGAGAGGGTTGACCTACGAGCAGTACTTC,CAWRGLTYEQYF
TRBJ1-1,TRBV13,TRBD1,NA,TGTGCCAGCAGCTCTGTAGGGGACAGGGGCTTAGGTGTAGCTGAAGCTTTCTTT,CASSSVGDRGLGVAEAFF
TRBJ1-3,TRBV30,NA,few,TGTGCCTGGAGTTTTGGTAGAGCTGGAAACACCATATATTTT,CAWSFGRAGNTIYF
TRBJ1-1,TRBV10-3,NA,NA,TGTGCCATCAGTGCGCAGACTCAGAACACTGAAGCTTTCTTT,CAISAQTQNTEAFF
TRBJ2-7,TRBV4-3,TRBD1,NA,TGCGCCAGCAGTTCCGAGGACAGGGGAACCTACGAGCAGTACTTC,CASSSEDRGTYEQYF
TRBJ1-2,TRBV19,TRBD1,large,TGTGCCAGTAGTGGGGGGACAGATAACTATGGCTACACCTTC,CASSGGTDNYGYTF
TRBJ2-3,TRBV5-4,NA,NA,TGTGCCAGCAGCTCCCTAACGGGTAGTACAGATACGCAGTATTTT,CASSSLTGSTDTQYF
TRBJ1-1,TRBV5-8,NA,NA,TGTGCCAGCAGCTGGACGGCGGGGACTGAAGCTTTCTTT,CASSWTAGTEAFF
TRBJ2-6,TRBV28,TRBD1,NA,TGTGCCAGCAGTCCGGGACAGGGTTGGTCTGGGGCCAACGTCCTGACTTTC,CASSPGQGWSGANVLTF
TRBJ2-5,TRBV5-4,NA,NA,TGTGCCAGCAGCTTGGGAGTGGGGGAAGGGAAGGAGACCCAGTACTTC,CASSLGVGEGKETQYF
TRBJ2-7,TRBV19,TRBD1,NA,TGTGCCAGTAGTATAAGCCCCGGACAGGCGCTCTCCTACGAGCAGTACTTC,CASSISPGQALSYEQYF
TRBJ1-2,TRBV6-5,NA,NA,TGTGCCAGCAGTTACGAAATTCGGGGGGGCAACTATGGCTACACCTTC,CASSYEIRGGNYGYTF
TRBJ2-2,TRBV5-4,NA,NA,TGTGCCAGCAGCTTACAGGAGACGAACACCGGGGAGCTGTTTTTT,CASSLQETNTGELFF
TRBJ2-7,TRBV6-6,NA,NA,TGTGCCAGCACCACAGGGTCTTACCACGAGCAGTACTTC,CASTTGSYHEQYF
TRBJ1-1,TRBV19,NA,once,TGTGCCAGTAGTATAGTAACGGACGCTGAAGCTTTCTTT,CASSIVTDAEAFF
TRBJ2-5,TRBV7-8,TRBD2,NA,TGTGCCAGCAGCACCACTAGCGGGGGTGGAAAGACCCAGTACTTC,CASSTTSGGGKTQYF
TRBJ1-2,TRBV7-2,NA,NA,TGTGCCAGCACCCCGGACACCTCTAACTATGGCTACACCTTC,CASTPDTSNYGYTF
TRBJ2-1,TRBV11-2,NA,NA,TGTGCCAGCAGGTCGGTAAGGCGGGTACGTGGTGAGCAGTTCTTC,CASRSVRRVRGEQFF
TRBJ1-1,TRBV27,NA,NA,TGTGCCAGCAGATGGGATTTGAACACTGAAGCTTTCTTT,CASRWDLNTEAFF
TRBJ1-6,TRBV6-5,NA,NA,TGTGCCAGCAGTTACGAACATTCCAATTCACCCCTCCACTTT,CASSYEHSNSPLHF
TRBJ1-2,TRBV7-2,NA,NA,TGTGCCAGCAGCTTAGAAGGGCAGGGAGACTATGGCTACACCTTC,CASSLEGQGDYGYTF
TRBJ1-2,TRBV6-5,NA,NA,TGTGCCAGCAGTACCGGGGGCACTGCGAACTATGGCTACACCTTC,CASSTGGTANYGYTF
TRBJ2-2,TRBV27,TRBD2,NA,TGTGCCAGCAGTTTAACTGGCGGGGGGGACACCGGGGAGCTGTTTTTT,CASSLTGGGDTGELFF
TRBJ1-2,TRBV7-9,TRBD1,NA,TGTGCCAGCAGCCGACAGGGGGGGACAGGGCCCTATGGCTACACCTTC,CASSRQGGTGPYGYTF
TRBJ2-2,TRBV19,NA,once,TGTGCCAGTAGTATTTGGGGGCGGGTGAACACCGGGGAGCTGTTTTTT,CASSIWGRVNTGELFF
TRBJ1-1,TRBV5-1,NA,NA,TGCGCCAGCAGCTTGACTTCGGGGAACACTGAAGCTTTCTTT,CASSLTSGNTEAFF
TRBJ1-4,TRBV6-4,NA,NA,TGTGCCACCCAGGACAGTCTGGAAGCAACTAATGAAAAACTGTTTTTT,CATQDSLEATNEKLFF
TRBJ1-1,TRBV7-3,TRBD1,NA,TGTGCCAGCAGCTTACAAGGGACAGGGGCCACTGAAGCTTTCTTT,CASSLQGTGATEAFF
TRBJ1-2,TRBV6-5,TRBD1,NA,TGTGCCAGCAGGAGAGGGACAGGCTATGGCTACACCTTC,CASRRGTGYGYTF
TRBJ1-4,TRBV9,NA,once,TGTGCCAGCAGCCCGCTCAGAGAGGGTAATAAAAAACTGTTTTTT,CASSPLREGNKKLFF
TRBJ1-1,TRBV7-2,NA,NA,TGTGCCAGCAGCTCCTCCAGGAACACTGAAGCTTTCTTT,CASSSSRNTEAFF
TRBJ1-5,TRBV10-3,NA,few,TGTGCCATCAGTGCAGGGGATGGGGGCAATCAGCCCCAGCATTTT,CAISAGDGGNQPQHF
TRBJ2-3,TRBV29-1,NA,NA,TGCAGCGTTGTGTGGGATTGGACAGATACGCAGTATTTT,CSVVWDWTDTQYF
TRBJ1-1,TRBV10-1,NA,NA,TGCGCCAGCAGACAACAGGATAGCCGTGAAGCTTTCTTT,CASRQQDSREAFF
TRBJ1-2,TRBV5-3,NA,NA,TGTGCCGGCGGGACGGGGTATGGCTACACCTTC,CAGGTGYGYTF
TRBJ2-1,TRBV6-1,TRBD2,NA,TGTGCCAGCAGGGAACTAGCGGGGAGCTCCTACAATGAGCAGTTCTTC,CASRELAGSSYNEQFF
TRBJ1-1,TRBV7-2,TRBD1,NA,TGTGCCAGCAGCCCCGGGACAGCGAACACTGAAGCTTTCTTT,CASSPGTANTEAFF
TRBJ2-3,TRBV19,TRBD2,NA,TGTGCCAGTAGTATTGTGGGGGGGAGCACAGATACGCAGTATTTT,CASSIVGGSTDTQYF
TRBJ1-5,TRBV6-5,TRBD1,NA,TGTGCCAGCAGTAGGGACAGCTTTCAGCCCCAGCATTTT,CASSRDSFQPQHF
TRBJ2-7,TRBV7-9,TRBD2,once,TGTGCCAGCAGCTCAGGGTGGGAGGGAACCTACGAGCAGTACTTC,CASSSGWEGTYEQYF
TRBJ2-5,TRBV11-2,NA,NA,TGTGCCAGCACCCTCGAACAGGCTCAAGAGACCCAGTACTTC,CASTLEQAQETQYF
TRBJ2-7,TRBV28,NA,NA,TGTGCCAGCATATACCAAACAGGGCACTCCTACGAGCAGTACTTC,CASIYQTGHSYEQYF
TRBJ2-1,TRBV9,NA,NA,TGTGCCAGCAGCCGACTACAGGGTAACTATGATGAGCAGTTCTTC,CASSRLQGNYDEQFF
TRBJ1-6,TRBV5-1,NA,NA,TGCGCCAGCAGCCCATCCTGGACACGTTCTAATTCACCCCTCCACTTT,CASSPSWTRSNSPLHF
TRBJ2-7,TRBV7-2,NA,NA,TGTGCCAGCAGCTTAGGGGTCTCCTACGAGCAGTACTTC,CASSLGVSYEQYF
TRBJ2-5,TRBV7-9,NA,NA,TGTGCCAGCAGCTTAGCCCTCGCAGGCCAAGAGACCCAGTACTTC,CASSLALAGQETQYF
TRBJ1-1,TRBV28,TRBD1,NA,TGTGCCAGCAGTATGCTCCAGGGGGTTAGTGCTGAAGCTTTCTTT,CASSMLQGVSAEAFF
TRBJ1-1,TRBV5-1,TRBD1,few,TGCGCCAGCAGCTTGGGGCAGACAGGGGACACTGAAGCTTTCTTT,CASSLGQTGDTEAFF
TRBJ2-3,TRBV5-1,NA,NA,TGCGCCAGCAGCCGACCCGGCGCAGATACGCAGTATTTT,CASSRPGADTQYF
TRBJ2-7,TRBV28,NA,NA,TGTGCCAGCGAGGGAGTCCGGGACAAGGACTACGAGCAGTACTTC,CASEGVRDKDYEQYF
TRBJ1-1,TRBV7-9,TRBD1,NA,TGTGCCAGCACCCCGGGACAGGGAACTGAAGCTTTCTTT,CASTPGQGTEAFF
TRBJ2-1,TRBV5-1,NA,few,TGCGCCAGCAGATTGAGGTCGCAGGGGGAGGCTGAGCAGTTCTTC,CASRLRSQGEAEQFF
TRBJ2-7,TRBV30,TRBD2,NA,TGTGCCTGGAGTCGGGGGGGGGTGACCTCCTACGAGCAGTACTTC,CAWSRGGVTSYEQYF
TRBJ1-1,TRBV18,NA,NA,TGTGCCAGCTCACTGCAGGTAAACACTGAAGCTTTCTTT,CASSLQVNTEAFF
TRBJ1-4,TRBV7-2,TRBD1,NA,TGTGCCAGCAGCGACCGGGACAGGGGATCTGAAAAACTGTTTTTT,CASSDRDRGSEKLFF
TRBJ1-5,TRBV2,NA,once,TGTGCCAGCATCCGGGACCTGGGGAGCAATCAGCCCCAGCATTTT,CASIRDLGSNQPQHF
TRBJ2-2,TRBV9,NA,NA,TGTGCCAGCAGCGTAGGACAACCTAGGGACGGGGAGCTGTTTTTT,CASSVGQPRDGELFF
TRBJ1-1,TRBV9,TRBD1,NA,TGTGCCAGCAGCGTTGGCAGGGGGAATATGAACACTGAAGCTTTCTTT,CASSVGRGNMNTEAFF
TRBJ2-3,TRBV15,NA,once,TGTGCCACCAGCAGAGATCGCCCGGCCCGAGATACGCAGTATTTT,CATSRDRPARDTQYF
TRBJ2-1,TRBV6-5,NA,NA,TGTGCCAGCAACCCAGGGACGAGCTCCTACAATGAGCAGTTCTTC,CASNPGTSSYNEQFF